This TCR beta chain was documented in a study of T cells after yellow fever vaccination. Study-wide background: When fractions had low cell numbers, they were prepared with SMART-Seq v4 Ultra Low Input. Whole-study results and caveats: Reappearance after the booster was seen for most primary-vaccination clones, at 96% CD4 and 88% CD8.

Turning to this clonotype: No antigen is known for it.

From the 5' RACE reads, TCRdb called clonotypes with MiXCR, one entry per CDR3 protein. The sample holds about 140,000 distinct CDR3 sequences, about 7% seen once. The TCR was taken from a man between 25 and 39 years old who received the YFV17D yellow fever vaccine. The sample consisted of CD4+ T cells sorted from PBMCs, taken 10 days after the yellow fever booster vaccination.

The CDR3 DNA follows: TGCAGTGCCGTAGGGGCGGAGCCAAGGTACTACGAGCAGTACTTC. This translates into CSAVGAEPRYYEQYF. J is TRBJ2-7 and V is TRBV20-1; D might be TRBD1 (5 bases). Germline V gene data show CDR1 as DFQATT and CDR2 as SNEGSKA (reference sequence). V lost 6 bases to trimming and J lost 3 bases, with 21 bases between them. The CDR3 has 15 amino acids.